This is a list of T cell receptor beta chains from one sample in a study of T cells in Graves' hyperthyroidism and ophthalmopathy. TCRdb re-analysed the multiplex PCR reads in MiXCR, keeping a single row per CDR3 protein. The sample records about 510,000 distinct CDR3 sequences, 12% to 15% being singletons. The sequencing input was blood. The receptors derive from a woman between 40 and 50 years old with Graves' hyperthyroidism. CDR3s include the opening cysteine and the closing phenylalanine or tryptophan. The order of the fields is V gene, J gene, D gene, CDR3 length, clone size, CDR3 protein, CDR3 DNA. D genes are given only for firm matches. The size field is filled for only some rows; it gives once, few, many or a size class.

TRBV20-1	TRBJ2-5	TRBD2	16	many	CSVPGTSGPIQETQYF	TGCAGTGTTCCCGGGACTAGCGGCCCGATCCAAGAGACCCAGTACTTC
TRBV28	TRBJ2-7	-	14	many	CASSLAGTTREQYF	TGTGCCAGCAGTTTAGCGGGGACCACGAGGGAGCAGTACTTC
TRBV27	TRBJ2-7	-	13	many	CASSGGGYYEQYF	TGTGCCAGCAGTGGCGGGGGCTACTACGAGCAGTACTTC
TRBV28	TRBJ2-1	-	14	many	CASIRTGTVNEQFF	TGTGCCAGCATTAGAACCGGGACCGTAAATGAGCAGTTCTTC
TRBV19	TRBJ2-1	-	14	-	CASSIGGTYNEQFF	TGTGCCAGTAGTATTGGGGGTACCTACAATGAGCAGTTCTTC
TRBV28	TRBJ1-2	-	13	many	CASSLFLLDGYTF	TGTGCCAGCAGTTTATTCTTACTGGATGGCTACACCTTC
TRBV24-1	TRBJ2-3	TRBD1	16	-	CATSDAGTGSTDTQYF	TGTGCCACCAGTGATGCCGGGACAGGGTCGACAGATACGCAGTATTTT
TRBV11-2	TRBJ1-5	-	16	many	CASSFESGGSNQPQHF	TGTGCCAGCAGCTTCGAGTCAGGAGGAAGCAATCAGCCCCAGCATTTT
TRBV7-9	TRBJ2-1	-	15	many	CASPRGQGTYNEQFF	TGTGCCAGCCCCAGAGGGCAGGGGACCTACAATGAGCAGTTCTTC
TRBV9	TRBJ2-7	-	14	many	CASSDGLGSYEQYF	TGTGCCAGCAGTGACGGATTGGGCTCCTACGAGCAGTACTTC
TRBV30	TRBJ2-7	-	13	few	CAWSVRQGREQYF	TGTGCCTGGAGTGTACGTCAGGGACGCGAGCAGTACTTC
TRBV11-2	TRBJ2-1	TRBD1	14	many	CASSLWDRYNEQFF	TGTGCCAGCAGCTTATGGGACAGATACAATGAGCAGTTCTTC
TRBV2	TRBJ2-7	TRBD2	15	many	CASRSLAGASYEQYF	TGTGCCAGCAGGTCCCTAGCGGGCGCCTCCTACGAGCAGTACTTC
TRBV28	TRBJ1-5	-	21	many	CASSPPPVPGHPISSNQPQHF	TGTGCCAGCAGCCCTCCCCCAGTTCCGGGACACCCAATTAGTAGCAATCAGCCCCAGCATTTT
TRBV6-5	TRBJ2-2	TRBD1	17	many	CASSYSGQGTNTGELFF	TGTGCCAGCAGTTACTCCGGACAGGGCACGAACACCGGGGAGCTGTTTTTT
TRBV20-1	TRBJ2-5	TRBD2	16	many	CSARDTASGRAETQYF	TGCAGTGCTAGAGATACGGCTAGCGGGAGGGCGGAGACCCAGTACTTC
TRBV27	TRBJ2-3	-	15	many	CATIPLGLATDTQYF	TGTGCCACTATTCCCTTAGGCCTAGCGACAGATACGCAGTATTTT
TRBV19	TRBJ1-1	-	13	-	CASSRLQYTEAFF	TGTGCCAGTAGTAGGCTACAGTACACTGAAGCTTTCTTT
TRBV20-1	TRBJ2-7	TRBD2	17	-	CSAPATSGRSTGREQYF	TGCAGTGCCCCCGCAACCAGCGGGAGATCAACTGGGAGGGAGCAGTACTTC
TRBV27	TRBJ2-1	TRBD2	19	many	CASSSYRPLRREGYNEQFF	TGTGCCAGCAGTTCATACCGGCCTCTTAGGCGGGAGGGCTACAATGAGCAGTTCTTC
TRBV6-1	TRBJ1-5	-	16	few	CASRSGPHPSNQPQHF	TGTGCCAGCAGGTCAGGGCCCCACCCGAGCAATCAGCCCCAGCATTTT
TRBV18	TRBJ1-4	-	13	many	CASSPNFGEKLFF	TGTGCCAGCTCACCAAATTTCGGGGAAAAACTGTTTTTT
TRBV4-1	TRBJ2-1	TRBD2	15	many	CASSPTELAGDEQFF	TGCGCCAGCAGCCCCACAGAACTAGCGGGCGATGAGCAGTTCTTC
TRBV28	TRBJ2-7	-	13	many	CASTRGAPYEQYF	TGTGCCAGCACCCGGGGGGCCCCCTACGAGCAGTACTTC
TRBV9	TRBJ2-7	TRBD2	17	-	CAGSLNPTSGSTYEQYF	TGTGCCGGCAGCCTAAACCCGACTAGCGGGAGTACCTACGAGCAGTACTTC
TRBV3-1	TRBJ2-7	TRBD1	15	few	CASSQPATGVYEQYF	TGTGCCAGCAGCCAGCCTGCGACAGGGGTCTACGAGCAGTACTTC
TRBV12-3/TRBV12-4	TRBJ1-4	-	14	many	CASTFQGTYEKLFF	TGTGCCAGCACTTTCCAGGGCACGTACGAAAAACTGTTTTTT
TRBV28	TRBJ1-2	TRBD1	14	-	CASSSETGDYGYTF	TGTGCCAGCAGTTCTGAGACAGGGGATTATGGCTACACCTTC
TRBV10-1	TRBJ2-2	TRBD2	14	-	CASSMWEGTGELFF	TGCGCCAGCAGTATGTGGGAGGGAACCGGGGAGCTGTTTTTT
TRBV5-1	TRBJ2-7	TRBD2	18	few	CASTSRTSGRAGAYEQYF	TGCGCCAGCACAAGCCGGACTAGCGGGAGGGCCGGGGCCTACGAGCAGTACTTC
TRBV12-3/TRBV12-4	TRBJ1-5	-	15	many	CASSRIGFLSQPQHF	TGTGCCAGCAGCCGCATCGGGTTTCTCAGTCAGCCCCAGCATTTT
TRBV18	TRBJ2-1	TRBD1	15	-	CASSYTGQGANEQFF	TGTGCCAGCTCTTACACGGGACAGGGGGCAAATGAGCAGTTCTTC
TRBV3-1	TRBJ2-1	-	17	many	CASSQDAGTEGRNEQFF	TGTGCCAGCAGCCAAGATGCGGGGACAGAGGGACGCAATGAGCAGTTCTTC
TRBV19	TRBJ2-3	TRBD2	15	few	CASSPELAGRDTQYF	TGTGCCAGTAGCCCCGAACTAGCGGGACGAGATACGCAGTATTTT
TRBV5-1	TRBJ2-1	-	15	many	CASSLEGSGYNEQFF	TGCGCCAGCAGCTTGGAAGGTAGCGGCTACAATGAGCAGTTCTTC
TRBV3-1	TRBJ2-3	TRBD2	16	many	CASSLGTSGSADTQYF	TGTGCCAGCAGTCTCGGGACTAGCGGGAGTGCAGATACGCAGTATTTT
TRBV29-1	TRBJ2-1	-	12	-	CSVRLVGNEQFF	TGCAGCGTTCGGTTAGTGGGTAATGAGCAGTTCTTC
TRBV6-6	TRBJ1-3	-	15	many	CASSYSRGGGNTIYF	TGTGCCAGCAGTTACTCCAGGGGCGGTGGAAACACCATATATTTT
TRBV11-2	TRBJ2-5	TRBD2	17	many	CASSSFGALAGGETQYF	TGTGCCAGCAGCTCCTTTGGCGCACTAGCGGGAGGAGAGACCCAGTACTTC
TRBV12-3/TRBV12-4	TRBJ2-5	TRBD1	15	many	CASSAGTGAAETQYF	TGTGCCAGCAGTGCAGGGACAGGGGCGGCGGAGACCCAGTACTTC
TRBV6-1	TRBJ2-1	TRBD2	14	-	CATRLAGGSNEQFF	TGTGCCACCCGACTAGCGGGAGGGTCCAATGAGCAGTTCTTC
TRBV11-1	TRBJ2-1	-	15	few	CASSSGFQGYNEQFF	TGTGCCAGCAGCTCGGGTTTCCAGGGCTACAATGAGCAGTTCTTC